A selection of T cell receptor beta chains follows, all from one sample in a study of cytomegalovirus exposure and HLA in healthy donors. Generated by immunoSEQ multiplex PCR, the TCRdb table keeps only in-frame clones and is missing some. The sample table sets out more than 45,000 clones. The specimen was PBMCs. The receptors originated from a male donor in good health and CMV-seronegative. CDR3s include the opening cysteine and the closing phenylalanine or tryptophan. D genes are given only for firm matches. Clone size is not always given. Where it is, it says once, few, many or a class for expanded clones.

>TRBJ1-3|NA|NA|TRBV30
TGTGCCTGGACCGAGGGGGATCGCGGAAACACCATATATTTT
CAWTEGDRGNTIYF
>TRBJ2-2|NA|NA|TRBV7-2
TGTGCCAGCAGCTTAGAGGTCAGCAGGGTCGGGGAGCTGTTTTTT
CASSLEVSRVGELFF
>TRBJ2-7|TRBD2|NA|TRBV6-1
TGTGCCACCGAAAGCCGGCACAGCGGGAAATACGAGCAGTACTTC
CATESRHSGKYEQYF
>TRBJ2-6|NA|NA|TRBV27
TGTGCCAGCAGTTTATTGGCTTTTGGGGCCAACGTCCTGACTTTC
CASSLLAFGANVLTF
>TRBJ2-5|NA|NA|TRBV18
TGTGCCAGCTCACCACCGCAGACAAACCAAGAGACCCAGTACTTC
CASSPPQTNQETQYF
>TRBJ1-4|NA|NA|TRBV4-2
TGTGCCAGCAGCCAATTGGGGGGTGCAACTAATGAAAAACTGTTTTTT
CASSQLGGATNEKLFF
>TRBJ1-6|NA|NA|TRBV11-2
TGTGCCAGCAGCTTAGAGGGCGGGAGGGGCTCCTATAATTCACCCCTCCACTTT
CASSLEGGRGSYNSPLHF
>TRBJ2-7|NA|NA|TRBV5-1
TGCGCCAGCAGCGTCGTCAGTAGCGCCTACGAGCAGTACTTC
CASSVVSSAYEQYF
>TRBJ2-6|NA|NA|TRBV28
TGTGCCAGCAGATCCACAGGGTCTGGGGCCAACGTCCTGACTTTC
CASRSTGSGANVLTF
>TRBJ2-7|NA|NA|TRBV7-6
TGTGCCAGCAGCCCAACGGAAGGAGTTACCGCCTACGAGCAGTACTTC
CASSPTEGVTAYEQYF
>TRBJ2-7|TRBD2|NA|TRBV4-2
TGTGCCAGCAGCCATGCGTCTAGCGGCACCTACGAGCAGTACTTC
CASSHASSGTYEQYF
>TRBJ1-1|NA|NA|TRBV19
TGTGCCAGTAATCGGGGCACTGAAGCTTTCTTT
CASNRGTEAFF
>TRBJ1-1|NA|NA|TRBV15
TGTGCCACCAGCAGAGATAGTGCGAGGGGGACTGAAGCTTTCTTT
CATSRDSARGTEAFF
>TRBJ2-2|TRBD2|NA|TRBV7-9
TGTGCCAGCAGCCTTAGGGGACTAGCGGGGAACACCGGGGAGCTGTTTTTT
CASSLRGLAGNTGELFF
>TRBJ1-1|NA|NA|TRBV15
TGTGCCACCAGCAGAGATCCGTTTGCATCGGGTGAAGCTTTCTTT
CATSRDPFASGEAFF
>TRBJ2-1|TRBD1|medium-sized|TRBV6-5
TGTGCCAGCAGCCCGGGACAGGAAGTTCGTCAGCAGTTCTTC
CASSPGQEVRQQFF
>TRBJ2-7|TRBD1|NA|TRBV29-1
TGCAGCGTCCTCTTCCCCGGGACAGGGGGCCGCGAGCAGTACTTC
CSVLFPGTGGREQYF
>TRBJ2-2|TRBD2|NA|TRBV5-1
TGCGCCAGCAGCTCTGGACTAGCGGGGGGGTACACCGGGGAGCTGTTTTTT
CASSSGLAGGYTGELFF
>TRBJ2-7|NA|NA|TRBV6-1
TGTGCCAGCAGGCCGGGACACTCCTACGAGCAGTACTTC
CASRPGHSYEQYF
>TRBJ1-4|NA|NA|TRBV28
TGTGCCAGCAGTTTATCGGGTATTAATGAAAAACTGTTTTTT
CASSLSGINEKLFF
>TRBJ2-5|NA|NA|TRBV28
TGTGCCAGCAGTTCCGCGGGTGGACAAGAGACCCAGTACTTC
CASSSAGGQETQYF
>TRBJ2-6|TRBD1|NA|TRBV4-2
TGTGCCAGCAGCCAAGACGGACCGACAGGGTCCGGGGCCAACGTCCTGACTTTC
CASSQDGPTGSGANVLTF
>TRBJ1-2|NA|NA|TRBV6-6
TGTGCCAGCAGTCTAAGCGCTAACTATGGCTACACCTTC
CASSLSANYGYTF
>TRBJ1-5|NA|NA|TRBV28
TGTGCTAGCAGTTACAGGGCACGATACAATCAGCCCCAGCATTTT
CASSYRARYNQPQHF
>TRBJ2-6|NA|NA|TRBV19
TGTGCCAGTAGTATTTCTGGGAGCAACGGGGCCAACGTCCTGACTTTC
CASSISGSNGANVLTF
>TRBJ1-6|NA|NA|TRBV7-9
TGTGCCAGCAGCTTAGTGCGGGGTAATTCACCCCTCCACTTT
CASSLVRGNSPLHF
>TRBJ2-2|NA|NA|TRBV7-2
TGTGCCAGCAGCTCACAGGGGACTAGCACCGGGGAGCTGTTTTTT
CASSSQGTSTGELFF
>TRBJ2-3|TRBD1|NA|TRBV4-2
TGTGCCAGCAGCCAAGTGGGGACAGGCACAGATACGCAGTATTTT
CASSQVGTGTDTQYF
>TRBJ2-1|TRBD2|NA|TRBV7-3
TGTGCCAGCAGCCCCTCCGGGGGGTACTCCGACAATGAGCAGTTCTTC
CASSPSGGYSDNEQFF
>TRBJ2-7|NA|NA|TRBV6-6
TGTGCCACCCAAGATTACACCTCCTACGAGCAGTACTTC
CATQDYTSYEQYF
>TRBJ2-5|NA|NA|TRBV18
TGTGCCAGCTCAATATACCAAGAGACCCAGTACTTC
CASSIYQETQYF
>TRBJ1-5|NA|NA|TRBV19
TGTGCCAGTAGCCATAGCAATCAGCCCCAGCATTTT
CASSHSNQPQHF
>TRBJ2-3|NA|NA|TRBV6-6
TGTGCCAGCTCTATCCCAACAGATACGCAGTATTTT
CASSIPTDTQYF
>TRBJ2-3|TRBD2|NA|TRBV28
TGTGCCAGCAAGCGGGGCCAGATCACAGATACGCAGTATTTT
CASKRGQITDTQYF
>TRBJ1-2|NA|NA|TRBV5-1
TGCGCCAGCAGCCCATCGGGGGGAACCGGCTACACCTTC
CASSPSGGTGYTF
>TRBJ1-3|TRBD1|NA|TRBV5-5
TGTGCCAGCAGCTTGGTTGGGACAGGGGGCCGAAACACCATATATTTT
CASSLVGTGGRNTIYF
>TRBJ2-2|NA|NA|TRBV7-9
TGTGCCAGCAGCTTAGGGCCCTTCGCCGGGGAGCTGTTTTTT
CASSLGPFAGELFF
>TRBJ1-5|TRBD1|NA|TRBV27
TGTGCCAGCAGTTTATATCCCCCAGGGGGGAGCAATCAGCCCCAGCATTTT
CASSLYPPGGSNQPQHF
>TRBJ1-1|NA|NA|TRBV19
TGTGCCAGTAGTACCAGGGGTGGCACTGAAGCTTTCTTT
CASSTRGGTEAFF